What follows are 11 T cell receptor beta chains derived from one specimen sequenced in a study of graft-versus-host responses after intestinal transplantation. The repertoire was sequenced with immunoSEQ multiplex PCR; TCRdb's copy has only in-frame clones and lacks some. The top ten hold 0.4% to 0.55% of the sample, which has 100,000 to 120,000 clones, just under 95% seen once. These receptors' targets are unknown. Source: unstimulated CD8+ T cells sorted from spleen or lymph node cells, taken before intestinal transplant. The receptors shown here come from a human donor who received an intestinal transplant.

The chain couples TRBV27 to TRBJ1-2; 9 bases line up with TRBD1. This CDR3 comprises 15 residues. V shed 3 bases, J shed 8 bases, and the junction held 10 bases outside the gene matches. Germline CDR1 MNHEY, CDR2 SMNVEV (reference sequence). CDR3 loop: CASSFGIRDREGYTF. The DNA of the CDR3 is TGTGCCAGCAGTTTCGGGATCCGGGACAGGGAGGGCTACACCTTC.

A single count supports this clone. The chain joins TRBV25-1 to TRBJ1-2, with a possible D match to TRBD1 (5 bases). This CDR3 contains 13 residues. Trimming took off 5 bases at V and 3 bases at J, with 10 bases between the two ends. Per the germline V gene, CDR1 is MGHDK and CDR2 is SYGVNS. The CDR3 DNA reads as TGTGCCAGCAGTCCAGGGTTGGACTATGGCTACACCTTC. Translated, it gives CASSPGLDYGYTF.

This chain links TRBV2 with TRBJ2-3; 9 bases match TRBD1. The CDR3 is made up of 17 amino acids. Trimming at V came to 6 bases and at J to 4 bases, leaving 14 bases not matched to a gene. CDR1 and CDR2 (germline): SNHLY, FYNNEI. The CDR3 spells CASSQYETGGFPDTQYF. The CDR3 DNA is TGTGCCAGCAGCCAATACGAGACAGGGGGGTTTCCAGATACGCAGTATTTT.

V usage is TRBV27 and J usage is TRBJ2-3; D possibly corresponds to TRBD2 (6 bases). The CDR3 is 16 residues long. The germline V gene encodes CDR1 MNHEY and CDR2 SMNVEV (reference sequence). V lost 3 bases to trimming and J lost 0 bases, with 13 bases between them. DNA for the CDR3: TGTGCCAGCAGTTTTGTGGGGAGGATTAGCACAGATACGCAGTATTTT. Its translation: CASSFVGRISTDTQYF.

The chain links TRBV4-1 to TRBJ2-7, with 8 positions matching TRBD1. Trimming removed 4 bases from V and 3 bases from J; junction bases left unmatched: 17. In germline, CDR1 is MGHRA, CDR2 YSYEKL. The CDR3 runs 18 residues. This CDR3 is CASSPLHSTGQGLYEQYF. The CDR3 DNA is TGCGCCAGCAGCCCCTTGCACTCAACCGGACAGGGACTCTACGAGCAGTACTTC.

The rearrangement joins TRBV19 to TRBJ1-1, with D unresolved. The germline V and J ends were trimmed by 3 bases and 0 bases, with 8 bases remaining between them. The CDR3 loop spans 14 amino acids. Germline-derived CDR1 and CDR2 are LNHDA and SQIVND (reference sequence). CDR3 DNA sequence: TGTGCCAGTAGTATGGCCGTCATGAACACTGAAGCTTTCTTT. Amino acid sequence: CASSMAVMNTEAFF.

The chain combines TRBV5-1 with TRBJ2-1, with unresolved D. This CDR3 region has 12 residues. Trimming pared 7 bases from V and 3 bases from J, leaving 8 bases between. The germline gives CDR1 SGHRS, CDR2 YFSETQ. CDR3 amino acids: CASYGVYNEQFF. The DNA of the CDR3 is TGCGCCAGCTATGGGGTCTACAATGAGCAGTTCTTC. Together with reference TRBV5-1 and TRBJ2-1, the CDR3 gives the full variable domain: KAGVTQTPRYLIKTRGQQVTLSCSPISGHRSVSWYQQTPGQGLQFLFEYFSETQRNKGNFPGRFSGRQFSNSRSEMNVSTLELGDSALYLCASYGVYNEQFFGPGTRLTVL.

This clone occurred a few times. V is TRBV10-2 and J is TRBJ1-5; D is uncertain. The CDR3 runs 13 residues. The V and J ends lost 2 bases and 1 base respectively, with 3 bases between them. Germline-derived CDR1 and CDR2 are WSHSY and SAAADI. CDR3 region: CASSEVSNQPQHF. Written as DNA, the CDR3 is TGCGCCAGCAGTGAGGTCAGCAATCAGCCCCAGCATTTT.

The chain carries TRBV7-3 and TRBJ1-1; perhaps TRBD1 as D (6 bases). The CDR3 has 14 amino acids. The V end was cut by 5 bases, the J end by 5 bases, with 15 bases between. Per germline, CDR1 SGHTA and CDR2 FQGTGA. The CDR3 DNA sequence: TGTGCCAGCAGCCCTGACGGGGGGGCGACTGAAGCTTTCTTT. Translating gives CASSPDGGATEAFF.

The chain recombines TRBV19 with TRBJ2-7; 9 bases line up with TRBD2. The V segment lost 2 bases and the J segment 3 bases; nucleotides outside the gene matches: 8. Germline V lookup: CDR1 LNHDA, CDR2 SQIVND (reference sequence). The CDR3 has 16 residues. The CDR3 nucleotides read TGTGCCAGTAGTATATCTTCTAGCGGGGCCTACTACGAGCAGTACTTC. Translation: CASSISSSGAYYEQYF. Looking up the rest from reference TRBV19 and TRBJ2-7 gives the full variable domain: DGGITQSPKYLFRKEGQNVTLSCEQNLNHDAMYWYRQDPGQGLRLIYYSQIVNDFQKGDIAEGYSVSREKKESFPLTVTSAQKNPTAFYLCASSISSSGAYYEQYFGPGTRLTVT.

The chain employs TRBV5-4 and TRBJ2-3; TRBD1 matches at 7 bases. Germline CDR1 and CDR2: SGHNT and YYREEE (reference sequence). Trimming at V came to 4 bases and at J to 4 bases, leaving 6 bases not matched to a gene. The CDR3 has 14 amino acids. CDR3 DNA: TGTGCCAGCAGCCCGAGGGGGCGGGCAGATACGCAGTATTTT. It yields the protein CASSPRGRADTQYF.